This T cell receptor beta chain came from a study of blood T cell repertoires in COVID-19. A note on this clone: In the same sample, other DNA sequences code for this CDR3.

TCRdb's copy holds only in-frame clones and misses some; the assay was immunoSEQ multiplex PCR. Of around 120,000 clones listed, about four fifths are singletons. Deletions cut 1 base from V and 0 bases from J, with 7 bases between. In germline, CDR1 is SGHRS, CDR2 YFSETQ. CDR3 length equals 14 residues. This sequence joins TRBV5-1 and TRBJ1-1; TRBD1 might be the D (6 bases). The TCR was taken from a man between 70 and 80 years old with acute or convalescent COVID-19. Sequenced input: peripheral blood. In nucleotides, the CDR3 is TGCGCCAGCAGCTTGACAGGGATGAACACTGAAGCTTTCTTT. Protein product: CASSLTGMNTEAFF.